Sequencing of this T cell receptor (beta chain) was carried out in a study of metastatic and nonmetastatic thyroid tumors. For the study at large: Both malignant and benign thyroid patients supplied peripheral blood and tumor or nodule tissue samples, across which the repertoires of these patients were then compared. Findings of the study overall: Across blood and tumor, TCR beta diversity in malignant thyroid tumors was reportedly significantly higher than in benign nodules.

This clone qualifies as large (0.1 to 1%). No antigen is known for it. In the original analysis: Clinicopathological groups supplied CDR3 differences that were used to build a distant-metastasis classifier for papillary thyroid cancer. From the PCR reads, TCRdb re-called clones with MiXCR. TCRdb, not the authors, supplied the V and J calls. The sample consists of 5,500 to 7,500 clones, just under 30% of them appearing once. Germline V gene lookup returns CDR1 KGHDR and CDR2 SFDVKD. Trimming left V 4 bases short and J 0 bases short, with 11 bases between. The CDR3 has 15 residues. There were no patients who had received any treatment before thyroid surgery.

The chain links TRBV24-1 to TRBJ2-5; no clear D. This TCR was recovered from a female donor with papillary thyroid cancer or a benign thyroid nodule (not recorded which). Some clones in this sample may be carry-over from other donors' samples. Sequencing was carried out using adjacent normal tissue. The CDR3 nucleotides are TGTGCCACCAGTGAGGAAGGACCGAACCAAGAGACCCAGTACTTC. Amino acids: CATSEEGPNQETQYF.